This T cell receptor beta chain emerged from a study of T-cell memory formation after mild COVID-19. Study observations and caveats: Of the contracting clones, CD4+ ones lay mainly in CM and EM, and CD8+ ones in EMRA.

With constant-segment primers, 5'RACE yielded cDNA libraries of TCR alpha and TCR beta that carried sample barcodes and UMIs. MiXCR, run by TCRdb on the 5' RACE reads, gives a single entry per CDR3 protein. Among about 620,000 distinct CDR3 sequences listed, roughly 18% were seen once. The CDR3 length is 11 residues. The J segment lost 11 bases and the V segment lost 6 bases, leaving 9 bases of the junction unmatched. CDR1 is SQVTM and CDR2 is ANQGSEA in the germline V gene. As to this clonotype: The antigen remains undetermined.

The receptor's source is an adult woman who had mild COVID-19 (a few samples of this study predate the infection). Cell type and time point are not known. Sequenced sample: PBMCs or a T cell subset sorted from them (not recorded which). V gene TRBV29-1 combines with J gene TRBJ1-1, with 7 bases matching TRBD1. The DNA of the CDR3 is TGCAGCGTACAGGGGTTACGGGAGGCTTTCTTT. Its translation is CSVQGLREAFF. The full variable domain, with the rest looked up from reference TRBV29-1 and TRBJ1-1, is SAVISQKPSRDICQRGTSLTIQCQVDSQVTMMFWYRQQPGQSLTLIATANQGSEATYESGFVIDKFPISRPNLTFSTLTVSNMSPEDSSIYLCSVQGLREAFFGQGTRLTVV.